This T cell receptor beta chain is from a study of regulatory T cells in long-lasting Graves disease. Investigators prepared the TCR beta libraries by applying iRepertoire HTBI primers and Arm-PCR of CDR3 regions. MiXCR was run by TCRdb on the multiplex PCR reads, yielding one entry per CDR3 protein. The sample has roughly 500,000 distinct CDR3 sequences, around 12% seen once. CDR1 and CDR2 (germline): SQVTM, ANQGSEA. This CDR3 is 16 amino acids long. V was clipped by 5 bases and J by 0 bases, with 18 bases between them. Study results and caveats: Patients whose Graves' disease persisted exhibited lower TCR diversity than those newly diagnosed.

Time point defined: newly diagnosed GD, antithyroid drugs for less than 3 months. PBMCs provided the RNA from which the TCR library was made. This clonotype appeared many times. Its matching antigen is unknown. In addition, the sample was reused for a study of T cells in Graves' hyperthyroidism and ophthalmopathy. That report notes: Disease duration under 2 months; hyperthyroidism patients were aged 18 to 65.

The clonotype comes from a woman in her 30s with Graves disease. The V call is TRBV29-1, the J call TRBJ2-3, with TRBD2 as a possible D gene (6 bases). The sample was peripheral blood mononuclear cells (PBMCs), taken at new diagnosis, from a patient treated with antithyroid drugs. DNA of the CDR3: TGCAGCGTTTCACCCTACCGGGAGACTAGCACAGATACGCAGTATTTT. Its translation is CSVSPYRETSTDTQYF.